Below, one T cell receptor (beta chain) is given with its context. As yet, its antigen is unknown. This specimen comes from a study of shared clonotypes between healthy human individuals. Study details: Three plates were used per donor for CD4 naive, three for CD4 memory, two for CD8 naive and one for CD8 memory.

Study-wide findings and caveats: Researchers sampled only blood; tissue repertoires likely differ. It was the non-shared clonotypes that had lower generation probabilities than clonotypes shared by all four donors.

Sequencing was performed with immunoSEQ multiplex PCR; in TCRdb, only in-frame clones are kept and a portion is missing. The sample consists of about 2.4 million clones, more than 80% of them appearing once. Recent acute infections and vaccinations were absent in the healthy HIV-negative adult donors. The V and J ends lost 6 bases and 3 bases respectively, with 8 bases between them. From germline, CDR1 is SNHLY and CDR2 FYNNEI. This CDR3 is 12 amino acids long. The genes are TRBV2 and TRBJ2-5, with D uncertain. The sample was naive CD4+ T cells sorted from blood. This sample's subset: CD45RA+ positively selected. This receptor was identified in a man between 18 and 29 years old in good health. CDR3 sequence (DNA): TGTGCCAGCAGGGCGCAGGAAGAGACCCAGTACTTC. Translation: CASRAQEETQYF.